These T cell receptor beta chains were read from a single sample in a study of blood T cell repertoires in COVID-19. Here immunoSEQ multiplex PCR was the method, and the copy in TCRdb shows in-frame clones only, minus some. The data hold about 150,000 clones, with around nine tenths observed a single time. Sequenced: peripheral blood. Receptors were obtained from a man aged 45-60 years with acute or convalescent COVID-19. Both conserved end residues are part of each CDR3. D genes are given only for firm matches. Not every row has a clone size; where given, it reads once, few, many or a size class.

d_gene: TRBD2; j_gene: TRBJ2-7; v_gene: TRBV6-2/TRBV6-3; abundance: -; CDR3nt: TGTGCCAGCAGCACGGGACTAGCGGTCTACGAGCAGTACTTC; CDR3aa: CASSTGLAVYEQYF
d_gene: -; j_gene: TRBJ1-6; v_gene: TRBV18; abundance: -; CDR3nt: TGTGCCAGCTCAGCAGACAGGTTCGGGTCGAGCTCCTATAATTCACCCCTCCACTTT; CDR3aa: CASSADRFGSSSYNSPLHF
d_gene: TRBD1; j_gene: TRBJ2-7; v_gene: TRBV5-1; abundance: few; CDR3nt: TGCGCCAGCAGCTTGAGATCGGGACAGGGTAGGTACGAGCAGTACTTC; CDR3aa: CASSLRSGQGRYEQYF
d_gene: -; j_gene: TRBJ2-2; v_gene: TRBV4-3; abundance: -; CDR3nt: TGCGCCAGCAGCCAAGTCCCGTCCACCGGGGAGCTGTTTTTT; CDR3aa: CASSQVPSTGELFF
d_gene: -; j_gene: TRBJ1-4; v_gene: TRBV19; abundance: once; CDR3nt: TGTGCCAGTAGTACCGGGTCTACAACTAATGAAAAACTGTTTTTT; CDR3aa: CASSTGSTTNEKLFF
d_gene: TRBD1; j_gene: TRBJ2-3; v_gene: TRBV19; abundance: -; CDR3nt: TGTGCCAGTCGACAGGGGGGCGCAGATACGCAGTATTTT; CDR3aa: CASRQGGADTQYF
d_gene: TRBD1; j_gene: TRBJ1-3; v_gene: TRBV9; abundance: -; CDR3nt: TGTGCCAGCAGCGTATCCCTGGACAGGGGGCCCGACTCTGGAAACACCATATATTTT; CDR3aa: CASSVSLDRGPDSGNTIYF
d_gene: TRBD1; j_gene: TRBJ2-1; v_gene: TRBV10-3; abundance: -; CDR3nt: TGTGCCATCAGCCCGGGACAGGGGGCTGAGTATGAGCAGTTCTTC; CDR3aa: CAISPGQGAEYEQFF
d_gene: -; j_gene: TRBJ1-3; v_gene: TRBV19; abundance: -; CDR3nt: TGTGCCAGTAGCATAAGGGGGTACGGAAACACCATATATTTT; CDR3aa: CASSIRGYGNTIYF
d_gene: TRBD2; j_gene: TRBJ2-7; v_gene: TRBV18; abundance: -; CDR3nt: TGTGCCAGCTCCCCCGCTACGGGAGGGCTAGACGAGCAGTACTTC; CDR3aa: CASSPATGGLDEQYF
d_gene: -; j_gene: TRBJ1-1; v_gene: TRBV28; abundance: -; CDR3nt: TGTGCCAGCAGTCCTTGGACTTCAGGAGCTTTCTTT; CDR3aa: CASSPWTSGAFF
d_gene: -; j_gene: TRBJ1-6; v_gene: TRBV6-5; abundance: -; CDR3nt: TGTGCCAGCAGTTACGAACTTAACAGGGCCATGTCCCTCCACTTT; CDR3aa: CASSYELNRAMSLHF
d_gene: -; j_gene: TRBJ2-2; v_gene: TRBV19; abundance: -; CDR3nt: TGTGCCAGTAGTATGGAGGGCGCCGGGGAGCTGTTTTTT; CDR3aa: CASSMEGAGELFF
d_gene: -; j_gene: TRBJ1-1; v_gene: TRBV2; abundance: -; CDR3nt: TGTGCCAGCAGTGAAGGGGGCGCGGGGACTGAAGCTTTCTTT; CDR3aa: CASSEGGAGTEAFF
d_gene: -; j_gene: TRBJ2-7; v_gene: TRBV5-4; abundance: -; CDR3nt: TGTGCCAGCAGCGGGCTAAGCTCCTACGAGCAGTACTTC; CDR3aa: CASSGLSSYEQYF
d_gene: TRBD1; j_gene: TRBJ1-2; v_gene: TRBV11-2; abundance: few; CDR3nt: TGTGCCAGCAGCCTCCGGGACAGAGGCTACACCTTC; CDR3aa: CASSLRDRGYTF
d_gene: TRBD2; j_gene: TRBJ2-1; v_gene: TRBV29-1; abundance: -; CDR3nt: TGCAGCGCCTTGGGCAGGTGGCTAGCGGACCACAATGAGCAGTTCTTC; CDR3aa: CSALGRWLADHNEQFF
d_gene: TRBD1; j_gene: TRBJ2-5; v_gene: TRBV18; abundance: -; CDR3nt: TGTGCCAGCTCAATTCGGACAGGATACCAAGAGACCCAGTACTTC; CDR3aa: CASSIRTGYQETQYF
d_gene: TRBD1; j_gene: TRBJ1-5; v_gene: TRBV27; abundance: -; CDR3nt: TGTGCCAGCAGTTTAGGGACAGGGGGAAGCAATCAGCCCCAGCATTTT; CDR3aa: CASSLGTGGSNQPQHF
d_gene: TRBD1; j_gene: TRBJ1-2; v_gene: TRBV5-1; abundance: once; CDR3nt: TGCGCCAGCAGCTCGTCGACAGGGAAAGGTGACTATGGCTACACCTTC; CDR3aa: CASSSSTGKGDYGYTF
d_gene: -; j_gene: TRBJ1-6; v_gene: TRBV24-1; abundance: -; CDR3nt: TGTGCCACCAGTGAGAGCTCCTATAATTCACCCCTCCACTTT; CDR3aa: CATSESSYNSPLHF
d_gene: -; j_gene: TRBJ2-5; v_gene: TRBV5-1; abundance: -; CDR3nt: TGCGCCAGCAGCAAGACTACCGAAGAGACCCAGTACTTC; CDR3aa: CASSKTTEETQYF
d_gene: TRBD1; j_gene: TRBJ1-1; v_gene: TRBV24-1; abundance: -; CDR3nt: TGTGCCACCAGTGATTCGGGACAGGTGAACACTGAAGCTTTCTTT; CDR3aa: CATSDSGQVNTEAFF
d_gene: -; j_gene: TRBJ2-3; v_gene: TRBV28; abundance: -; CDR3nt: TGTGCCAGCCAGGGTCTCGCAGATACGCAGTATTTT; CDR3aa: CASQGLADTQYF
d_gene: -; j_gene: TRBJ1-6; v_gene: TRBV28; abundance: -; CDR3nt: TGTGCCAGCAGTTTCCGCAGGGGAATACGGATAGATTCACCCCTCCACTTT; CDR3aa: CASSFRRGIRIDSPLHF
d_gene: -; j_gene: TRBJ1-5; v_gene: TRBV30; abundance: -; CDR3nt: TGTGCCTGGAGTGTTGGCGGGGTTCGGCATTTT; CDR3aa: CAWSVGGVRHF
d_gene: TRBD1; j_gene: TRBJ2-1; v_gene: TRBV14; abundance: once; CDR3nt: TGTGCCAGCAGCCAAGATGGGACAGCAGTTCTGAGGGGCAATGAGCAGTTCTTC; CDR3aa: CASSQDGTAVLRGNEQFF
d_gene: -; j_gene: TRBJ2-3; v_gene: TRBV1; abundance: -; CDR3nt: TGCACCAGCAGCCAAGATTTCCGGGAGGGCCGGAAAGATACGCAGTATTTT; CDR3aa: CTSSQDFREGRKDTQYF
d_gene: -; j_gene: TRBJ1-2; v_gene: TRBV6-5; abundance: -; CDR3nt: TGTGCCACACTACAGGGTTCCTATGGCTACACCTTC; CDR3aa: CATLQGSYGYTF
d_gene: TRBD1; j_gene: TRBJ1-1; v_gene: TRBV18; abundance: -; CDR3nt: TGTGCCAGCTCAAAGTCACCGGGACAGATTTTGAACACTGAAGCTTTCTTT; CDR3aa: CASSKSPGQILNTEAFF
d_gene: -; j_gene: TRBJ1-2; v_gene: TRBV19; abundance: -; CDR3nt: TGTGCCAGTAGTTTTTCCACGGATGGCTACACCTTC; CDR3aa: CASSFSTDGYTF
d_gene: -; j_gene: TRBJ1-2; v_gene: TRBV27; abundance: -; CDR3nt: TGTGCCAGCAGTTTAACGACAGGAAATCTCTATGGCTACACCTTC; CDR3aa: CASSLTTGNLYGYTF
d_gene: -; j_gene: TRBJ1-5; v_gene: TRBV4-3; abundance: -; CDR3nt: TGCGCCAGCAGCCAAGACCCTTTTAGCAATCAGCCCCAGCATTTT; CDR3aa: CASSQDPFSNQPQHF
d_gene: -; j_gene: TRBJ1-5; v_gene: TRBV19; abundance: -; CDR3nt: TGTGCCAGTAGTATAGGGGTAGCAGGGTTCAATCAGCCCCAGCATTTT; CDR3aa: CASSIGVAGFNQPQHF
d_gene: -; j_gene: TRBJ2-3; v_gene: TRBV5-4; abundance: -; CDR3nt: TGTGCCAGCAGCTTGGCTTTCACAGATACGCAGTATTTT; CDR3aa: CASSLAFTDTQYF
d_gene: -; j_gene: TRBJ2-7; v_gene: TRBV5-5; abundance: once; CDR3nt: TGTGCCAGCAGCCCCCTCGGATCAGGGGCTAGCTACGAGCAGTACTTC; CDR3aa: CASSPLGSGASYEQYF
d_gene: TRBD1; j_gene: TRBJ1-1; v_gene: TRBV28; abundance: -; CDR3nt: TGTGCCAGCAGCCCCCCGGGGGACAGGGGGAAATCTGAAGCTTTCTTT; CDR3aa: CASSPPGDRGKSEAFF
d_gene: TRBD1; j_gene: TRBJ1-4; v_gene: TRBV28; abundance: -; CDR3nt: TGTGCCAGCAGTCAGCCCGGGACAGCATTAGAAAAACTGTTTTTT; CDR3aa: CASSQPGTALEKLFF
d_gene: TRBD1; j_gene: TRBJ1-1; v_gene: TRBV27; abundance: -; CDR3nt: TGTGCCAGCAGTCTCCGGGACAGCCCGTCCACTGAAGCTTTCTTT; CDR3aa: CASSLRDSPSTEAFF
d_gene: -; j_gene: TRBJ1-5; v_gene: TRBV18; abundance: -; CDR3nt: TGTGCCAGCTCACCGTTTGGAGGGGTGTATAGCAATCAGCCCCAGCATTTT; CDR3aa: CASSPFGGVYSNQPQHF
d_gene: -; j_gene: TRBJ2-3; v_gene: TRBV27; abundance: -; CDR3nt: TGTGCCAGCAGGGCAAGTGTTCGCATCACTCGGGGCACAGATACGCAGTATTTT; CDR3aa: CASRASVRITRGTDTQYF
d_gene: TRBD2; j_gene: TRBJ2-5; v_gene: TRBV28; abundance: -; CDR3nt: TGTGCCGGGAGCGGGGGGGTCTATGAGACCCAGTACTTC; CDR3aa: CAGSGGVYETQYF
d_gene: -; j_gene: TRBJ1-6; v_gene: TRBV30; abundance: few; CDR3nt: TGTGCCTGGAGTTCAGGGGATTCACCCCTCCACTTT; CDR3aa: CAWSSGDSPLHF
d_gene: -; j_gene: TRBJ2-2; v_gene: TRBV24-1; abundance: -; CDR3nt: TGTGCCACGCGAGCGGACAGAACGAACACCGGGGAGCTGTTTTTT; CDR3aa: CATRADRTNTGELFF
d_gene: TRBD1; j_gene: TRBJ2-1; v_gene: TRBV2; abundance: -; CDR3nt: TGTGCCAGCAGTCCCAGGACAGGGTTTAACAATGAGCAGTTCTTC; CDR3aa: CASSPRTGFNNEQFF
d_gene: -; j_gene: TRBJ1-5; v_gene: TRBV28; abundance: few; CDR3nt: TGTGCCAGCAGTAGGCGGACAAGATATAGCAATCAGCCCCAGCATTTT; CDR3aa: CASSRRTRYSNQPQHF
d_gene: TRBD1; j_gene: TRBJ1-2; v_gene: TRBV30; abundance: -; CDR3nt: TGTGCCTGGAGTCGTATCGGGACAGTAGATGGCTACACCTTC; CDR3aa: CAWSRIGTVDGYTF
d_gene: -; j_gene: TRBJ1-1; v_gene: TRBV4-1; abundance: -; CDR3nt: TGCGCCAGCAGCCAAGAACGGGTCACTGAAGCTTTCTTT; CDR3aa: CASSQERVTEAFF